This TCR beta chain was identified during a study of blood T cell repertoires in COVID-19. At the level of the study: Samples taken during acute and convalescent COVID-19 were collected in the United States, Italy and Spain.

Participants spanned ages about 18 to 100 years and resided in about 25 US areas. Cohorts were determined from participant-reported clinical history. Looked up from germline, CDR1 is LGHNT and CDR2 is FRNRAP. The CDR3 consists of 14 residues. J was trimmed by 4 bases and V by 6 bases; bases with no gene match: 8. Clones were sequenced by immunoSEQ multiplex PCR, and TCRdb holds only the in-frame ones, with some missing. The sample shows 200,000 to 250,000 clones, 86% of them seen only once. Input material: PBMCs or T cells enriched from blood (not recorded which). This receptor was identified in a woman aged 50 to 60 who had recovered from COVID-19. The V gene is TRBV12-5, the J gene TRBJ2-7; 8 bases fit TRBD1. CDR3 sequence: CASGYRTGIYEQYF. The DNA for the CDR3 is TGTGCTAGTGGCTACCGGACAGGGATTTACGAGCAGTACTTC.